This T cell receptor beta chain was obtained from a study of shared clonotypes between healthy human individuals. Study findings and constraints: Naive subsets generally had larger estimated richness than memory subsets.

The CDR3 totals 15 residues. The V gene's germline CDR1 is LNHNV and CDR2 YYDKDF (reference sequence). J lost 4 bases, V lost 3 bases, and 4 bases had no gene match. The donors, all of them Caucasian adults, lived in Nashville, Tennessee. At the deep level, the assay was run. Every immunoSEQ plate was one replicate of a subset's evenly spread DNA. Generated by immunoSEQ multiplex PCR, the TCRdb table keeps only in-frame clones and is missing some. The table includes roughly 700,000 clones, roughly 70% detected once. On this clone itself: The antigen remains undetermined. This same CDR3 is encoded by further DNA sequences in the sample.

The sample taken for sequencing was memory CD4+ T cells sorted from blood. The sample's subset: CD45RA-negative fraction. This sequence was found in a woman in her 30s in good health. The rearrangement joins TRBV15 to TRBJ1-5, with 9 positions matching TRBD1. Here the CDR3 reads CATSRAGTGNQPQHF. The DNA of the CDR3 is TGTGCCACCAGCAGGGCCGGGACAGGGAATCAGCCCCAGCATTTT.